These T cell receptor beta chains were read from a single sample in a study of Graves' ophthalmopathy and Graves' hyperthyroidism. MiXCR was run by TCRdb on the multiplex PCR reads, yielding one entry per CDR3 protein. The sample carries over a million distinct CDR3 sequences, 35% to 40% recorded once. Sequenced input: peripheral blood or thyroid tissue (not recorded which). The source of these receptors is an adult man with Graves' hyperthyroidism. The CDR3 runs from the conserved cysteine through the conserved F or W. Where a row states a size, it is once, few, many or the class of an expanded clone; other rows omit it.

V gene,clone size,CDR3 protein
TRBV10-3,NA,CAISGKAGGGETQYF
TRBV29-1,NA,CSVPQGAPYGYTF
TRBV7-2,many,CASSLAGTGPSYEQYF
TRBV10-2,many,CASSGGSGELFF
TRBV6-6,few,CATAERETQYF
TRBV6-5,few,CASSPELAVSSYEQYF
TRBV11-2,NA,CASSHRDTLSWANTGELFF
TRBV12-3/TRBV12-4,NA,CASKSGVYEQYF
TRBV6-2/TRBV6-3,many,CASSYPIRTGYTF
TRBV7-9,NA,CASSLVVGLGNQPQHF
TRBV29-1,NA,CSVAGGELNEQFF
TRBV2,NA,CASSDGSNEKLFF
TRBV2,NA,CATQGKNYGYTF
TRBV28,few,CASSSALVQETQYF
TRBV5-1,many,CASSLSTGTGGYEQYF
TRBV20-1,few,CSANRLAGGGYEQYF
TRBV5-1,many,CASSSQGVSSPLHF
TRBV7-2,many,CASSLGGENTGELFF
TRBV6-5,many,CASSRGQPQHF
TRBV20-1,NA,CSAGTNEKLFF
TRBV10-3,NA,CAISKDWGNEKLFF
TRBV5-6,few,CASSLPGSF
TRBV29-1,NA,CSVGQGLMNTEAFF
TRBV7-2,NA,CASNPGLMDTEAFF
TRBV6-1,once,CASSLTGNYGHTF
TRBV4-3,few,CASSQETQPQETQYF
TRBV7-2,few,CASSLSGRVLGTEAFF
TRBV9,NA,CASSQAGQRERIRF
TRBV29-1,NA,CSVTTGGKDEQYF
TRBV9,many,CASSVGSSLVSEQYF
TRBV5-8,many,CASSLEGGAGKLFF
TRBV12-3/TRBV12-4,NA,CASSLDVGYGYTF
TRBV6-2/TRBV6-3,few,CASSWTLLSYEQYF
TRBV6-5,few,CASSYSPVPEAFF
TRBV11-2,many,CASRTWGQAQETQYF
TRBV27,many,CASSHASGGFETQYF
TRBV15,NA,CATSSLGTPQETQYF
TRBV10-3,NA,CASSLAGEAYETQYF
TRBV2,few,CASTPNTGATGELFF
TRBV20-1,NA,CSARDQAGASYEQYF
TRBV7-9,NA,CASRKYRDRPYEQYF
TRBV7-9,NA,CASSDQDVGTQYF
TRBV5-5,NA,CACQGAMPLNTEAFF
TRBV7-4,few,CASSQESYTEAFF
TRBV15,many,CATSTGTPSNQPQHF
TRBV19,few,CASSMSGGSGNTIYF
TRBV7-9,NA,CASSQGQKEKLFF
TRBV25-1,many,CASTRVGRTEAFF
TRBV9,many,CASSGRHYQETQYF
TRBV10-2,many,CASSSGTQGQPQHF
TRBV19,NA,CAIRKETQYF
TRBV20-1,many,CSARVRGRVQETQYF
TRBV7-2,NA,CASSRAGTQYF
TRBV11-2,many,CASSPIRGETQYF
TRBV20-1,NA,CSAAGTSGRDTWQETQYF
TRBV20-1,many,CSARAFGQPQHF
TRBV29-1,many,CSVEVRTGGAGYTF
TRBV28,NA,CASSPNRVGYNSPLHF
TRBV12-3/TRBV12-4,few,CASGHEGQGINYGYTF
TRBV7-2,many,CASSFSWGTTGGTDEQYF